Presented here are 21 T cell receptor beta chains from one specimen sequenced in a study of blood T cell repertoires in COVID-19. Generated by immunoSEQ multiplex PCR, the TCRdb table keeps only in-frame clones and is missing some. Among about 360,000 clones, over 75% were seen once, and the ten largest hold roughly 1.9%. The specimen sequenced was PBMCs or T cells enriched from blood (not recorded which). The receptors were gathered from a woman aged 40 to 49 with acute COVID-19.

The rearrangement uses TRBV23-1 and TRBJ1-4; TRBD1 might be the D (6 bases). TRBV23-1 is classed as an ORF, of uncertain function. This CDR3 is 15 amino acids long. V dropped 0 bases and J dropped 7 bases, with 12 bases sitting between them. The CDR3 region has the DNA TGCGCCAGCAGTCAATCGATACAGGGCTCTGAAAAACTGTTTTTT. It codes for CASSQSIQGSEKLFF.

The chain links TRBV9 to TRBJ2-2; 14 nucleotides agree with TRBD2. CDR1 SGDLS and CDR2 YYNGEE come from the germline V gene. The CDR3 extends over 19 amino acids. With V trimmed by 4 bases and J by 4 bases, 12 bases remained unmatched. In DNA, the CDR3 is TGTGCCAGCAGCATAACGACTAGCGGGGGGGCTCTTGGCACCGGGGAGCTGTTTTTT. Protein sequence: CASSITTSGGALGTGELFF.

V and J are TRBV19 and TRBJ2-5; possibly TRBD1 for D (5 bases). From germline, CDR1 is LNHDA and CDR2 SQIVND (reference sequence). Trimming removed 4 bases from V and 5 bases from J, with 17 bases in between. This CDR3 is 15 amino acids long. The CDR3 protein is CASSRPGGAVETQYF. As DNA, the CDR3 is TGTGCCAGTAGTAGGCCCGGTGGGGCAGTTGAGACCCAGTACTTC.

The chain joins TRBV6-5 to TRBJ1-1; 7 nucleotides align to TRBD1. The junction had 10 bases not matched to a gene; V was cut back by 1 base and J by 5 bases. From germline, CDR1 is MNHEY and CDR2 SVGAGI. The CDR3 has 16 residues. As DNA, the CDR3 is TGTGCCAGCAGTTACTTGGTAGGGGGCCGGGGGACTGAAGCTTTCTTT. Its protein is CASSYLVGGRGTEAFF.

J is TRBJ1-4 and V is TRBV19; the D gene is possibly TRBD1 (5 bases). The CDR3 runs 14 residues. Trimming cost V 0 bases and J 10 bases, with 12 bases left between them. Germline-derived CDR1 and CDR2 are LNHDA and SQIVND (reference sequence). CDR3 in DNA: TGTGCCAGTAGTATAGACGCCCTGGGGGGAAAACTGTTTTTT. Protein sequence: CASSIDALGGKLFF.

This chain joins TRBV19 and TRBJ2-2; 12 nucleotides agree with TRBD2. V trimming: 7 bases; J trimming: 4 bases; junction bases outside the gene matches: 4. Germline V lookup: CDR1 LNHDA, CDR2 SQIVND (reference sequence). This CDR3 is 15 amino acids long. The CDR3 loop is CASTWTSGATGELFF. In DNA, the CDR3 is TGTGCCAGTACGTGGACTAGCGGGGCCACCGGGGAGCTGTTTTTT.

V is TRBV6-5 and J is TRBJ1-1; 7 bases are shared with TRBD1. The J segment lost 3 bases and the V segment lost 2 bases, leaving 6 bases of the junction unmatched. Germline V lookup: CDR1 MNHEY, CDR2 SVGAGI. The CDR3 contains 15 residues. CDR3 protein: CASSYSDRVDTEAFF. The CDR3 nucleotides read TGTGCCAGCAGTTACAGTGACAGGGTTGACACTGAAGCTTTCTTT.

The chain employs TRBV19 and TRBJ1-5; 8 bases agree with TRBD1. The CDR3 length is 17 residues. Germline trimming cut 4 bases from V and 0 bases from J; bases unmatched to any gene: 8. In germline, CDR1 is LNHDA, CDR2 SQIVND (reference sequence). As DNA, the CDR3 is TGTGCCAGTAGTACGCTACAGGGGGGGAATAGCAATCAGCCCCAGCATTTT. This gives the protein CASSTLQGGNSNQPQHF.

This chain links TRBV19 with TRBJ2-1; no definite D call. Trimming removed 7 bases at V and 5 bases at J, with 15 bases between. The CDR3 has 14 residues. Germline assignment: CDR1 LNHDA and CDR2 SQIVND (reference sequence). CDR3 in DNA: TGTGCCAGTACCGCTGTCGGTCCTCACAATGAGCAGTTCTTC. This codes for CASTAVGPHNEQFF. Supplemented by reference TRBV19 and TRBJ2-1, the full variable domain reads DGGITQSPKYLFRKEGQNVTLSCEQNLNHDAMYWYRQDPGQGLRLIYYSQIVNDFQKGDIAEGYSVSREKKESFPLTVTSAQKNPTAFYLCASTAVGPHNEQFFGPGTRLTVL.

The chain recombines TRBV5-6 with TRBJ2-5, with 12 bases that match TRBD2. This CDR3 contains 15 residues. The germline gives CDR1 SGHDT, CDR2 YYEEEE. Trimming cost V 4 bases and J 9 bases; bases outside gene matches: 10. CDR3 amino acids: CASSTSGGSPGAQYF. For the CDR3, the DNA is TGTGCCAGCAGCACTAGCGGGGGGTCACCCGGGGCCCAGTACTTC.

The V call is TRBV2, the J call TRBJ2-1; TRBD2 aligns across 8 bases. V was clipped by 6 bases and J by 6 bases; unmatched bases: 4. CDR1 and CDR2 from the germline V gene are SNHLY and FYNNEI. The CDR3 is 13 residues long. The DNA of the CDR3 is TGTGCCAGCAGACAGGGACTAGGCAATGAGCAGTTCTTC. Protein product: CASRQGLGNEQFF.

The genes are TRBV11-2 and TRBJ2-2; 8 positions match TRBD2. The CDR3 has 18 amino acids. From germline, CDR1 is SGHAT and CDR2 FQNNGV. V shed 5 bases and J 1 base; nucleotides not matched to a gene: 12. DNA for the CDR3: TGTGCCAGCAGCGCCTCCGGGACTAGGAACCGGAACACCGGGGAGCTGTTTTTT. This encodes CASSASGTRNRNTGELFF.

The chain joins TRBV30 to TRBJ1-1; D gene unclear. Trimming cost V 1 base and J 9 bases, with 12 bases left between them. The CDR3 runs to 12 residues. Germline CDR1 GTSNPN, CDR2 SVGIG (reference sequence). The CDR3 spells CAWSDVRGKAFF. The DNA of the CDR3 is TGTGCCTGGAGTGATGTTCGGGGAAAAGCTTTCTTT.

The rearrangement uses TRBV27 and TRBJ2-2, with TRBD1 matching 7 bases. The CDR3 sequence is 15 residues long. Looked up from germline, CDR1 is MNHEY and CDR2 is SMNVEV (reference sequence). With V trimmed by 8 bases and J by 9 bases, 15 bases remained unmatched. The CDR3 DNA is TGTGCCAGCGGCCGGACGGACCAGGGGGACCGGGAGCTGTTTTTT. Translating gives CASGRTDQGDRELFF.

The V and J genes are TRBV7-6 and TRBJ1-1; D uncertain. Per the germline V gene, CDR1 is SGHVS and CDR2 is FNYEAQ. Trimming stripped 5 bases from V and 5 bases from J, with 12 bases between. The CDR3 length is 13 residues. The CDR3 nucleotides are TGTGCCAGCAGCCGCAGGTCTGGGACTGAAGCTTTCTTT. As protein: CASSRRSGTEAFF.

The rearrangement joins TRBV11-2 to TRBJ1-1, with D hard to call. Germline V lookup: CDR1 SGHAT, CDR2 FQNNGV. There are 14 residues in the CDR3. V lost 2 bases and J lost 5, with 12 bases in between. The CDR3 reads CASSLIQASTEAFF. The CDR3 coding sequence is TGTGCCAGCAGCTTAATCCAGGCATCTACTGAAGCTTTCTTT. The entire variable domain, with the rest obtained from reference TRBV11-2 and TRBJ1-1, is as follows: EAGVAQSPRYKIIEKRQSVAFWCNPISGHATLYWYQQILGQGPKLLIQFQNNGVVDDSQLPKDRFSAERLKGVDSTLKIQPAKLEDSAVYLCASSLIQASTEAFFGQGTRLTVV.

This clone has a single count. This rearrangement joins TRBV19 to TRBJ2-3, with 7 nucleotides matching TRBD1. The CDR3 consists of 16 residues. CDR1 and CDR2 (germline): LNHDA, SQIVND (reference sequence). Trimming cost V 4 bases and J 1 base; bases outside gene matches: 8. CDR3 nucleotides: TGTGCCAGTAGTACCGACAGGGAGCCGGGCACAGATACGCAGTATTTT. As protein: CASSTDREPGTDTQYF.

The V and J genes are TRBV6-6 and TRBJ2-3; TRBD2 agrees at 13 bases. This CDR3 contains 17 residues. In germline, CDR1 is MNHNY, CDR2 SVGAGI (reference sequence). With V trimmed by 5 bases and J by 0 bases, 5 bases remained unmatched. The CDR3 region has the DNA TGTGCCAGCAGTCACGGACTAGCGGGGGAGAGCACAGATACGCAGTATTTT. Its protein product is CASSHGLAGESTDTQYF.

This clone was seen once. V and J are TRBV12-5 and TRBJ2-5; 11 bases are a match to TRBD1. V dropped 5 bases and J dropped 5; count of bases not matched to a gene: 1. This CDR3 has 13 amino acids. Germline V gives CDR1 LGHNT, CDR2 FRNRAP. Here the CDR3 DNA reads TGTGCTAGTGGTCGGGACAGGGGGGAGACCCAGTACTTC. Translated: CASGRDRGETQYF.

V is TRBV19 and J is TRBJ1-4; the match to TRBD1 covers 7 bases. Germline V gives CDR1 LNHDA, CDR2 SQIVND (reference sequence). The CDR3 extends over 15 amino acids. The trim removed 3 bases at V and 4 bases at J, leaving 5 bases unmatched. In DNA form, the CDR3 reads TGTGCCAGTAGTATCCCTGACAGGGTTAATGAAAAACTGTTTTTT. As protein: CASSIPDRVNEKLFF.

The chain employs TRBV2 and TRBJ1-1; 7 bases match TRBD1. After removal of 4 bases from V and 0 bases from J, the junction contained 2 bases not matched to a gene. The germline gives CDR1 SNHLY, CDR2 FYNNEI. CDR3 length equals 14 residues. The CDR3 DNA follows: TGTGCCAGCAGTGTGGACAGGATGAACACTGAAGCTTTCTTT. It codes for CASSVDRMNTEAFF.